This paragraph reports one TCR beta chain. In the original processing: ImmunoSEQ yielded junction-only sequences lacking quality scores, so filtering differed. Sequencing used immunoSEQ multiplex PCR; TCRdb keeps in-frame clones, though not all of them. V and J calls and clone size follow that table, whereas D and trimming were derived from the DNA. The table has about 490,000 clones, 81% seen once. The record originates from a study of shared clonotypes between healthy human individuals. The CDR3 is made up of 15 amino acids. Germline CDR1 is MNHNS and CDR2 is SASEGT. Trimming removed 3 bases at V and 8 bases at J, with 16 bases between. In unsorted samples, genomic DNA was obtained using 80 million to 90 million PBMCs.

The rearrangement joins TRBV6-1 to TRBJ1-4, with a possible D match to TRBD1 (6 bases). The sequence derives from a woman between 35 and 50 years old in good health. Some clones in this sample may be carry-over from other donors' samples. The sequenced sample consisted of PBMCs. Here the CDR3 reads CASSDRGRGREKLFF. The CDR3, as DNA: TGTGCCAGCAGTGATAGGGGGAGAGGGAGGGAAAAACTGTTTTTT.